A single sample gave rise to the 20 T cell receptor beta chains below, sequenced in a study of shared T cell receptors in the human thymus. TCRdb keeps only in-frame clones here, not all; method: immunoSEQ multiplex PCR. The sample yields under 700,000 clones, around 82% seen once. These data also featured in a second study, about human thymus T cells.

Sequenced material: thymocytes. These receptors were collected from a boy in the first two years of life with a congenital heart defect.

This chain joins TRBV5-1 and TRBJ2-4; 8 positions agree with TRBD1. There are 21 residues in the CDR3. Germline assignment: CDR1 SGHRS and CDR2 YFSETQ. V dropped 4 bases and J dropped 6; count of bases not matched to a gene: 27. In nucleotides, the CDR3 is TGCGCCAGCAGCCCCGAGGGGGGCCAGGGGGCCCCCGAGTCCCACCTAAACATTCAGTACTTC. Translated: CASSPEGGQGAPESHLNIQYF.

The V and J genes are TRBV5-8 and TRBJ1-2; 7 nucleotides agree with TRBD1. V trimming: 8 bases; J trimming: 8 bases; junction bases outside the gene matches: 21. There are 16 residues in the CDR3. Germline-derived CDR1 and CDR2 are SGHTS and YDEGEE. The chain's CDR3 is CARLTTGSRGNGGYTF. In DNA, the CDR3 is TGTGCCAGACTTACAACGGGGAGCAGGGGGAATGGGGGCTACACCTTC.

This clone occurred a few times. V usage is TRBV6-5 and J usage is TRBJ2-5, with TRBD1 identical over 8 bases. Germline-derived CDR1 and CDR2 are MNHEY and SVGAGI. Losses at the gene ends were 6 bases for V and 5 bases for J; bases not matched to a gene: 11. The CDR3 covers 15 residues. The CDR3, as DNA: TGTGCCAGCAGCCAAGGACAGGGCCTTGTGGAGACCCAGTACTTC. As protein: CASSQGQGLVETQYF.

The CDR3 DNA reads TGTGCCACCAGCAGGGACCGACGGGACAGCAACTATGGCTACACCTTC. Translated: CATSRDRRDSNYGYTF. The chain carries TRBV15 and TRBJ1-2; 7 bases fit TRBD1. V dropped 3 bases and J dropped 2; count of bases not matched to a gene: 9. The germline V gene has CDR1 LNHNV and CDR2 YYDKDF (reference sequence). The CDR3 contains 16 residues.

This clone was seen once. The chain employs TRBV19 and TRBJ2-7; the match to TRBD2 covers 7 bases. J lost 6 bases, V lost 1 base, and 15 bases had no gene match. The CDR3 sequence is 17 residues long. CDR1 is LNHDA and CDR2 is SQIVND in the germline V gene (reference sequence). The CDR3 protein is CASSIGEGTGTRSEQYF. The CDR3 DNA reads as TGTGCCAGTAGTATAGGGGAGGGGACCGGTACCCGCTCCGAGCAGTACTTC.

This clone has only a few counts. The chain employs TRBV29-1 and TRBJ2-1, with 8 bases fitting TRBD2. Germline V gene lookup returns CDR1 SQVTM and CDR2 ANQGSEA. J was trimmed by 1 base and V by 6 bases; bases with no gene match: 11. This CDR3 has 16 residues. The CDR3 sequence: CSVRPRGGRSYNEQFF. The CDR3 DNA sequence: TGCAGCGTCCGCCCCCGGGGGGGCCGTTCCTACAATGAGCAGTTCTTC.

This rearrangement joins TRBV6-1 to TRBJ2-7; a possible D gene is TRBD1 (5 bases). V gave up 0 bases and J gave up 3 bases, with 18 bases separating them. The CDR3 has 17 residues. Looked up from germline, CDR1 is MNHNS and CDR2 is SASEGT. The CDR3 reads CASSEARMGRVDYEQYF. The CDR3 nucleotides read TGTGCCAGCAGTGAAGCGCGAATGGGCAGGGTGGACTACGAGCAGTACTTC.

The chain combines TRBV11-2 with TRBJ1-1, with D possibly being TRBD1 (5 bases). V was clipped by 0 bases and J by 3 bases, with 17 bases between them. This CDR3 is built from 17 residues. Per germline, CDR1 SGHAT and CDR2 FQNNGV. In DNA, the CDR3 is TGTGCCAGCAGCTTAGATTCCCGCTTCACAGGCTACACTGAAGCTTTCTTT. It is translated as CASSLDSRFTGYTEAFF.

This chain uses TRBV6-5 with TRBJ2-3; 9 nucleotides match TRBD1. Looked up from germline, CDR1 is MNHEY and CDR2 is SVGAGI. V was pared by 2 bases and J by 4 bases, with 7 bases of the junction left unmatched. There are 16 residues in the CDR3. CDR3 sequence reads: CASSYLLTGGSDTQYF. The CDR3 DNA reads TGTGCCAGCAGTTACCTTTTGACAGGGGGGTCAGATACGCAGTATTTT.

V gene TRBV19 combines with J gene TRBJ2-4; 9 bases match TRBD2. The CDR3 contains 17 residues. CDR1 and CDR2 (germline): LNHDA, SQIVND (reference sequence). V shed 1 base, J shed 0 bases, and the junction held 4 bases outside the gene matches. The CDR3 coding sequence is TGTGCCAGTAGTATAGGGCGGGAGGGACTAGCCAAAAACATTCAGTACTTC. As protein: CASSIGREGLAKNIQYF.

CDR3 sequence: CASSYSRKPSYNEQFF. CDR3 in DNA: TGTGCCAGCAGTTACTCGAGGAAGCCTTCCTACAATGAGCAGTTCTTC. V gene TRBV6-6 combines with J gene TRBJ2-1, with D unclear. Germline CDR1 and CDR2: MNHNY and SVGAGI (reference sequence). Between the trimmed V and J ends, which lost 0 bases and 1 base, there was a span of 10 bases. The CDR3 has 16 residues.

The chain combines TRBV18 with TRBJ1-4, with D perhaps matching TRBD1 (6 bases). V lost 1 base to trimming and J lost 8 bases, with 11 bases between them. The CDR3 spans 14 residues. Germline V gene sequence: CDR1 KGHSH, CDR2 LQKENI. CDR3 in amino acids: CASSPRAGEEKLFF. DNA of the CDR3: TGTGCCAGCTCACCACGGGCAGGGGAAGAAAAACTGTTTTTT. The variable domain in full, with the rest retrieved from reference TRBV18 and TRBJ1-4, is NAGVMQNPRHLVRRRGQEARLRCSPMKGHSHVYWYRQLPEEGLKFMVYLQKENIIDESGMPKERFSAEFPKEGPSILRIQQVVRGDSAAYFCASSPRAGEEKLFFGSGTQLSVL.

This rearrangement joins TRBV30 to TRBJ1-1, with D maybe TRBD1 (6 bases). Looked up from germline, CDR1 is GTSNPN and CDR2 is SVGIG (reference sequence). V gave up 8 bases and J gave up 4 bases, with 11 bases separating them. There are 11 residues in the CDR3. The CDR3 region has the DNA TGTGCCCTCCAGGGGAGCACTGAAGCTTTCTTT. As protein: CALQGSTEAFF.

Regarding this clone: This CDR3 is also generated by other DNA sequences in the sample. This rearrangement joins TRBV27 to TRBJ2-3, with D unclear. The CDR3 loop spans 11 amino acids. Trimming shortened V by 8 bases and J by 2 bases, and 5 bases separated the two germline ends. Looked up from germline, CDR1 is MNHEY and CDR2 is SMNVEV (reference sequence). In nucleotides, the CDR3 is TGTGCCAGCTCTTCCACAGATACGCAGTATTTT. It encodes CASSSTDTQYF.

In this sample, this clone turned up a few times. This chain connects TRBV5-1 to TRBJ2-7; TRBD2 matches 11 bases. CDR1 is SGHRS and CDR2 is YFSETQ in the germline V gene. V shed 6 bases, J shed 4 bases, and the junction held 18 bases outside the gene matches. This CDR3 has 18 residues. The CDR3 DNA sequence: TGCGCCAGCAACCAGGGCAGGGCGGGACTAGCGGTACCTTACGAGCAGTACTTC. Protein: CASNQGRAGLAVPYEQYF. Drawing the rest from reference TRBV5-1 and TRBJ2-7, the complete variable domain is KAGVTQTPRYLIKTRGQQVTLSCSPISGHRSVSWYQQTPGQGLQFLFEYFSETQRNKGNFPGRFSGRQFSNSRSEMNVSTLELGDSALYLCASNQGRAGLAVPYEQYFGPGTRLTVT.

DNA for the CDR3: TGTGCCAGCAGCTCGCGGACAGGGCCAAACTCCTATGGCTACACCTTC. Translating gives CASSSRTGPNSYGYTF. This sequence joins TRBV5-4 and TRBJ1-2; 8 bases are shared with TRBD1. The germline CDR1 and CDR2 sequences are SGHNT and YYREEE (reference sequence). The length of the CDR3 is 16 residues. V lost 3 bases, J lost 4 bases, and 11 bases stayed unmatched.

This rearrangement joins TRBV5-8 to TRBJ2-6; D gene ambiguous. Germline assignment: CDR1 SGHTS and CDR2 YDEGEE. This CDR3 spans 16 amino acids. Trimming removed 1 base from V and 6 bases from J, with 14 bases in between. CDR3 bases: TGTGCCAGCAGCTTGTACATCTCTCTCGCGGCCAACGTCCTGACTTTC. Residues: CASSLYISLAANVLTF.

The chain is built from TRBV29-1 and TRBJ2-3; TRBD1 matches 9 bases. V dropped 6 bases and J dropped 5; count of bases not matched to a gene: 18. Germline lookup yields CDR1 SQVTM and CDR2 ANQGSEA. This CDR3 spans 17 amino acids. DNA for the CDR3: TGCAGCGTGGATGGACAGGGGAGGGTAGCGGCTCAAGATACGCAGTATTTT. It is translated as CSVDGQGRVAAQDTQYF.

The chain couples TRBV5-6 to TRBJ2-7; 7 bases are shared with TRBD2. After removal of 2 bases from V and 3 bases from J, the junction contained 8 bases not matched to a gene. The CDR3 length is 15 residues. Per germline, CDR1 SGHDT and CDR2 YYEEEE. In DNA, the CDR3 is TGTGCCAGCAGCTTACCCACTAGCGAGTACTACGAGCAGTACTTC. Translation gives CASSLPTSEYYEQYF.

The rearrangement uses TRBV7-6 and TRBJ1-5, with 7 bases that match TRBD1. This CDR3 is built from 16 residues. Germline CDR1 SGHVS, CDR2 FNYEAQ. With V trimmed by 1 base and J by 4 bases, 7 bases remained unmatched. DNA of the CDR3: TGTGCCAGCAGCTTAGGTGGCAGGGGGGCGAATCAGCCCCAGCATTTT. This gives the protein CASSLGGRGANQPQHF.